These T cell receptor beta chains were read from a single sample in a study of T cells in Graves' hyperthyroidism and ophthalmopathy. TCRdb ran MiXCR on the multiplex PCR reads and lists one entry per CDR3 protein. The sample lists fewer than 600,000 distinct CDR3 sequences; around 13% were seen once. Specimen: blood. The origin of the receptors is a woman between 40 and 50 years old with Graves' hyperthyroidism. Each CDR3 is given with its conserved first and last residue. The order of the fields is clone size, V gene, J gene, D gene, CDR3 DNA, CDR3 protein. A D gene is named only where the DNA matches it firmly. Size tells how often a clone was seen (once, few, many) or the class of an expanded clone, and some rows leave it out.

abundance: many; v_gene: TRBV11-2; j_gene: TRBJ2-3; d_gene: TRBD2; CDR3nt: TGTGCCAGCAGCTTAGGGGTTGCGGGAGCGGATACGCAGTATTTT; CDR3aa: CASSLGVAGADTQYF
abundance: many; v_gene: TRBV25-1; j_gene: TRBJ2-5; d_gene: NA; CDR3nt: TGTGCCAGCAGTGAATCAGGGGCTCGAGAGACCCAGTACTTC; CDR3aa: CASSESGARETQYF
abundance: NA; v_gene: TRBV6-4; j_gene: TRBJ2-1; d_gene: TRBD2; CDR3nt: TGTGCCAGCAGTGACGGTCCTAGCGGGAGGGCCAGTGAGCAGTTCTTC; CDR3aa: CASSDGPSGRASEQFF
abundance: many; v_gene: TRBV3-1; j_gene: TRBJ2-3; d_gene: TRBD1; CDR3nt: TGTGCCAGCAGCCAGGGACAGACCTACACAGATACGCAGTATTTT; CDR3aa: CASSQGQTYTDTQYF
abundance: many; v_gene: TRBV5-8; j_gene: TRBJ2-4; d_gene: TRBD1; CDR3nt: TGTGCCAGCAGCTTCCGATGGACAGGGAAAATTGACATTCAGTACTTC; CDR3aa: CASSFRWTGKIDIQYF
abundance: many; v_gene: TRBV5-1; j_gene: TRBJ2-7; d_gene: NA; CDR3nt: TGCGCCAGCAGCTTGACCGCCAGTAGAACCTACGAGCAGTACTTC; CDR3aa: CASSLTASRTYEQYF
abundance: NA; v_gene: TRBV5-1; j_gene: TRBJ2-1; d_gene: NA; CDR3nt: TGCGCCAGCAGCTTGAAGGCGACCCCCTTATACAATGAGCAGTTCTTC; CDR3aa: CASSLKATPLYNEQFF
abundance: many; v_gene: TRBV5-1; j_gene: TRBJ2-7; d_gene: NA; CDR3nt: TGCGCCAGCAGCCAACGGAGCTCCTACGAGCAGTACTTC; CDR3aa: CASSQRSSYEQYF
abundance: many; v_gene: TRBV12-3/TRBV12-4; j_gene: TRBJ1-1; d_gene: NA; CDR3nt: TGTGCCAGCAGCTCTAGGGGGTCGGGGGGCTGGTACACTGAAGCTTTCTTT; CDR3aa: CASSSRGSGGWYTEAFF
abundance: NA; v_gene: TRBV7-2; j_gene: TRBJ2-2; d_gene: NA; CDR3nt: TGTGCCAGCATGTTCTTGGGAAACACCGGGGAGCTGTTTTTT; CDR3aa: CASMFLGNTGELFF
abundance: few; v_gene: TRBV28; j_gene: TRBJ1-4; d_gene: NA; CDR3nt: TGTGCCAGCAGCCCCCCTGGGGCAAGTGAAAAACTGTTTTTT; CDR3aa: CASSPPGASEKLFF
abundance: once; v_gene: TRBV27; j_gene: TRBJ2-1; d_gene: TRBD2; CDR3nt: TGTGCCAGCAGTCTAACCCGAGGGACTAGCGGCTACAATGAGCAGTTCTTC; CDR3aa: CASSLTRGTSGYNEQFF
abundance: many; v_gene: TRBV12-3/TRBV12-4; j_gene: TRBJ1-1; d_gene: NA; CDR3nt: TGTGCCAGCAGTTTCAGAGTCGGCTGGTCCGGCCACACTGAAGCTTTCTTT; CDR3aa: CASSFRVGWSGHTEAFF
abundance: many; v_gene: TRBV28; j_gene: TRBJ2-1; d_gene: NA; CDR3nt: TGTGCCAGCAGCCTCCTCGGGGCCAGTGAGCAGTTCTTC; CDR3aa: CASSLLGASEQFF
abundance: many; v_gene: TRBV7-6; j_gene: TRBJ2-3; d_gene: NA; CDR3nt: TGTGCCAGCAGCCCCTCGACGGGGGTTGGCACAGATACGCAGTATTTT; CDR3aa: CASSPSTGVGTDTQYF